A single sample gave rise to the 27 T cell receptor beta chains below, sequenced in a study of CD8 T cells in ankylosing spondylitis. Their cognate antigens are unknown. Each CDR3 protein gets one entry after TCRdb re-called the 5' RACE reads with MiXCR. This table has some 130,000 distinct CDR3 sequences, 17% appearing once. Overall study results and limits: A TCR beta motif of under ten highly homologous variants appeared characteristic of ankylosing spondylitis blood.

Source material: blood, either unsorted or a sorted T cell fraction (not recorded which). The receptors stem from a male donor with ankylosing spondylitis.

This clonotype qualifies as large. The rearrangement links TRBV3-1 to TRBJ2-1; 8 bases align to TRBD2. Per the germline V gene, CDR1 is LGHDT and CDR2 is YNNKEL (reference sequence). The CDR3 loop spans 15 amino acids. The trim removed 4 bases at V and 8 bases at J, leaving 10 bases unmatched. DNA of the CDR3: TGTGCCAGCAGCCCCGGGACTAGTTTTTGGGATGAGCAGTTCTTC. Translation: CASSPGTSFWDEQFF.

The chain couples TRBV29-1 to TRBJ2-1; 12 nucleotides match TRBD2. The junction had 9 bases not matched to a gene; V was cut back by 3 bases and J by 3 bases. CDR1 SQVTM and CDR2 ANQGSEA come from the germline V gene. The CDR3 sequence is 17 residues long. This CDR3 reads CSVERLAGGPYYNEQFF. The CDR3 nucleotides are TGCAGCGTTGAGCGGCTAGCGGGAGGGCCGTACTACAATGAGCAGTTCTTC.

This clonotype turned up a few times. The chain uses TRBV29-1 and TRBJ2-4; 10 nucleotides line up with TRBD1. V shed 6 bases, J shed 9 bases, and the junction held 11 bases outside the gene matches. This CDR3 comprises 14 residues. The V gene's germline CDR1 is SQVTM and CDR2 ANQGSEA. The CDR3 DNA sequence: TGCAGCGTCGAGTCCGGGACAGGGGAAGGCATTCAGTACTTC. Its translation is CSVESGTGEGIQYF.

V gene TRBV5-5 combines with J gene TRBJ2-1; D not resolved. The germline CDR1 and CDR2 sequences are SGHKS and YYEKEE (reference sequence). Trimming removed 1 base at V and 1 base at J, with 15 bases between. CDR3 length: 17 residues. The CDR3 region is CASSLSVVVGSYNEQFF. As DNA, the CDR3 is TGTGCCAGCAGCTTGAGCGTAGTTGTAGGGTCCTACAATGAGCAGTTCTTC.

The rearrangement links TRBV11-1 to TRBJ1-4; D ambiguous. V was pared by 6 bases and J by 4 bases, with 27 bases between. In germline, CDR1 is SGHAT, CDR2 FQDESV (reference sequence). This CDR3 spans 19 amino acids. CDR3 residues: CASSYPRAPRAYNNEKLFF. Written as DNA, the CDR3 is TGTGCCAGCAGTTATCCACGGGCCCCCCGTGCGTATAATAATGAAAAACTGTTTTTT.

This clonotype occurred once. The gene calls are TRBV28 and TRBJ2-4; no definite D call. Germline CDR1 MDHEN, CDR2 SYDVKM. The length of the CDR3 is 14 residues. Trimming shortened V by 5 bases and J by 8 bases, and 16 bases separated the two germline ends. CDR3 in amino acids: CASSPYLGSDIQYF. In DNA, the CDR3 is TGTGCCAGCAGTCCCTACCTGGGGTCAGACATTCAGTACTTC.

This clonotype has just a few counts. V and J are TRBV5-1 and TRBJ2-3, with 10 bases that match TRBD1. CDR3 length equals 16 residues. V lost 3 bases, J lost 0 bases, and 4 bases stayed unmatched. From germline, CDR1 is SGHRS and CDR2 YFSETQ. CDR3 region: CASSSGTGESTDTQYF. The CDR3 coding sequence is TGCGCCAGCAGCTCCGGGACAGGGGAAAGCACAGATACGCAGTATTTT.

The chain is built from TRBV4-1 and TRBJ2-1, with TRBD2 matching 9 bases. Trimming at V came to 0 bases and at J to 8 bases, leaving 8 bases not matched to a gene. The germline gives CDR1 MGHRA, CDR2 YSYEKL. The CDR3 length is 16 residues. This chain's CDR3 is CASSQDSSGMGDEQFF. In DNA, the CDR3 is TGCGCCAGCAGCCAAGATTCTAGCGGGATGGGGGATGAGCAGTTCTTC.

This clonotype appeared a few times. The chain recombines TRBV6-2 or TRBV6-3 with TRBJ2-7, with D uncertain. Per germline, CDR1 MNHEY and CDR2 SVGEGT. The CDR3 length is 13 residues. Trimming took off 7 bases at V and 2 bases at J, with 12 bases between the two ends. The CDR3: CASTPFGPYEQYF. CDR3 nucleotides: TGTGCCAGCACCCCCTTTGGGCCCTACGAGCAGTACTTC.

The chain uses TRBV27 and TRBJ2-7, with D unresolved. V dropped 3 bases and J dropped 0 bases, with 12 bases sitting between them. This CDR3 comprises 15 residues. Germline CDR1 is MNHEY and CDR2 is SMNVEV (reference sequence). CDR3 protein: CASSFKYRTSYEQYF. CDR3 bases: TGTGCCAGCAGTTTTAAGTACAGAACCTCCTACGAGCAGTACTTC.

The chain joins TRBV20-1 to TRBJ2-1; 8 nucleotides line up with TRBD2. Unmatched junction bases numbered 4, after V lost 3 bases and J lost 3 bases. CDR1 and CDR2 (germline): DFQATT, SNEGSKA (reference sequence). This CDR3 is 14 amino acids long. The DNA for the CDR3 is TGCAGTGCTAGCGAGCGGGAGATCTACAATGAGCAGTTCTTC. Encoded protein: CSASEREIYNEQFF.

In nucleotides, the CDR3 is TGTGCCTGGAGTGTACTCGCGGGAGGGCCGGAGACCCAGTACTTC. The encoded protein is CAWSVLAGGPETQYF. The V call is TRBV30, the J call TRBJ2-5, with TRBD2 matching 9 bases. The ends lost 0 bases at V and 5 bases at J; junction bases unmatched: 7. CDR3 length: 15 residues. Germline V gene lookup returns CDR1 GTSNPN and CDR2 SVGIG (reference sequence).

The chain uses TRBV4-1 and TRBJ2-7, with D unresolved. CDR1 and CDR2 from the germline V gene are MGHRA and YSYEKL. V shed 1 base and J shed 6 bases, with 13 bases lying between them. The CDR3 length is 14 residues. The CDR3 region has the DNA TGCGCCAGCAGCCAAGGAGTATCTTTAGGCGAGCAGTACTTC. Encoded protein: CASSQGVSLGEQYF.

Of note for this clonotype: A much larger clonotype is one base distant, so this may be a read error. The chain employs TRBV9 and TRBJ2-7, with D possibly matching TRBD2 (6 bases). CDR1 SGDLS and CDR2 YYNGEE come from the germline V gene. V shed 3 bases and J shed 2 bases, with 12 bases lying between them. The CDR3 length is 14 residues. The CDR3 sequence is CASSASEGTYEQYF. The CDR3 coding sequence is TGTGCCAGCAGCGCATCGGAGGGAACCTACGAGCAGTACTTC.

The V gene is TRBV4-1, the J gene TRBJ2-7; TRBD2 matches 13 bases. The CDR3 has 17 residues. With 3 bases clipped from V and 3 bases from J, the junction kept 8 bases outside the gene matches. Germline V gene data show CDR1 as MGHRA and CDR2 as YSYEKL. The CDR3 spells CASSHWTSGGFNYEQYF. In nucleotides, the CDR3 is TGCGCCAGCAGCCATTGGACTAGCGGGGGTTTTAACTACGAGCAGTACTTC.

This clonotype has a handful of counts. This sequence joins TRBV7-9 and TRBJ1-6; tentatively, D is TRBD1 (5 bases). V lost 1 base and J 10 bases, leaving 14 bases between the germline ends. Germline CDR1 and CDR2: SEHNR and FQNEAQ (reference sequence). This CDR3 has 15 residues. The CDR3, as DNA: TGTGCCAGCAGCTTAGTTCAGGGAACGAGCTCACCCCTCCACTTT. Residues: CASSLVQGTSSPLHF. Filled out from reference TRBV7-9 and TRBJ1-6, the complete variable domain reads DTGVSQNPRHKITKRGQNVTFRCDPISEHNRLYWYRQTLGQGPEFLTYFQNEAQLEKSRLLSDRFSAERPKGSFSTLEIQRTEQGDSAMYLCASSLVQGTSSPLHFGNGTRLTVT.

This clonotype turned up a few times. This CDR3 reads CAIGGAPIIDEQFF. The CDR3 coding sequence is TGTGCCATCGGTGGGGCCCCAATAATAGATGAGCAGTTCTTC. The chain has TRBV10-3 and TRBJ2-1, with D possibly TRBD1 on 5 matching bases. The germline V gene has CDR1 ENHRY and CDR2 SYGVKD. V was pared by 8 bases and J by 8 bases, with 19 bases between. The length of the CDR3 is 14 residues.

This clonotype was detected a few times. The chain links TRBV20-1 to TRBJ2-1; 10 bases are a match to TRBD2. The CDR3 sequence is 16 residues long. Germline lookup yields CDR1 DFQATT and CDR2 SNEGSKA (reference sequence). Trimming at V came to 0 bases and at J to 7 bases, leaving 9 bases not matched to a gene. CDR3 sequence reads: CSARDLGLAKGNEQFF. The DNA of the CDR3 is TGCAGTGCTAGAGATCTGGGACTAGCGAAGGGGAATGAGCAGTTCTTC.

V and J are TRBV10-2 and TRBJ2-1, with D perhaps being TRBD1 or TRBD2 (5 bases each). V lost 0 bases and J 8 bases, leaving 8 bases between the germline ends. This CDR3 has 13 residues. CDR1 is WSHSY, CDR2 SAAADI, per germline. The CDR3 sequence is CASSESRGDEQFF. CDR3 DNA: TGCGCCAGCAGTGAGTCCAGAGGGGATGAGCAGTTCTTC.

V gene TRBV15 combines with J gene TRBJ2-1, with D tentatively TRBD1 (6 bases). With 5 bases removed from V and 4 bases from J, the gap between germline ends came to 9 bases. CDR1 and CDR2 (germline): LNHNV, YYDKDF (reference sequence). This CDR3 region has 13 residues. The CDR3 nucleotides are TGTGCCACCAGCGCAGGGGCATACAATGAGCAGTTCTTC. Translating it yields CATSAGAYNEQFF.

This clonotype has only a few counts. The chain is built from TRBV5-1 and TRBJ2-7; no firm D call. The CDR3 is 15 residues long. The V gene's germline CDR1 is SGHRS and CDR2 YFSETQ. Trimming shortened V by 3 bases and J by 2 bases, and 15 bases separated the two germline ends. CDR3 protein: CASSSSDTTAYEQYF. The DNA of the CDR3 is TGCGCCAGCAGCTCCTCAGACACTACGGCCTACGAGCAGTACTTC.

The table lists this clonotype with many counts. The gene calls are TRBV10-3 and TRBJ2-5; TRBD2 is a possible D gene (5 bases). Germline V CDR1 and CDR2: ENHRY, SYGVKD. The ends were cut back, 6 bases at V and 4 bases at J, with 15 bases in the middle. CDR3 length: 14 residues. The DNA of the CDR3 is TGTGCCATCAGACTTAGCGCTCTCGGAGAGACCCAGTACTTC. Protein sequence: CAIRLSALGETQYF.

This clonotype came up a few times. The chain links TRBV7-9 to TRBJ2-1, with D possibly being TRBD1 (6 bases). The CDR3 length is 13 residues. Trimming left V 11 bases short and J 3 bases short, with 14 bases between. Germline CDR1 SEHNR, CDR2 FQNEAQ (reference sequence). Written as DNA, the CDR3 is TGTGCCTCCTCCGGGACAAACTACAATGAGCAGTTCTTC. This encodes CASSGTNYNEQFF.

V and J are TRBV5-6 and TRBJ1-1; tentative D call: TRBD1 (6 bases). The CDR3 spans 15 residues. The germline V and J ends were trimmed by 2 bases and 8 bases, with 19 bases remaining between them. The V gene's germline CDR1 is SGHDT and CDR2 YYEEEE. CDR3 bases: TGTGCCAGCAGCTTACCGGGGGCGAAGAGGCGAGAAGCTTTCTTT. Translation gives CASSLPGAKRREAFF.

This clonotype was picked up a small number of times. The chain employs TRBV6-2 or TRBV6-3 and TRBJ2-7; D uncertain. Germline loops: CDR1 MNHEY, CDR2 SVGEGT. The CDR3 spans 15 residues. V lost 8 bases and J lost 3, with 20 bases in between. CDR3 nucleotides: TGTGCCAGCCACCAGCTGTCGGGCAGAGACTACGAGCAGTACTTC. Amino acids: CASHQLSGRDYEQYF.

The chain has TRBV3-1 and TRBJ2-2; 9 nucleotides align to TRBD2. Looked up from germline, CDR1 is LGHDT and CDR2 is YNNKEL (reference sequence). The CDR3 length is 16 residues. J was trimmed by 6 bases and V by 1 base; bases with no gene match: 6. CDR3 coding DNA: TGTGCCAGCAGCCAAGCGCCTAGCGGGAATGCCGGGGAGCTGTTTTTT. Protein sequence: CASSQAPSGNAGELFF.

This clonotype showed up just once. The J gene is TRBJ1-2, the V gene TRBV30; D might be TRBD1 (5 bases). In germline, CDR1 is GTSNPN, CDR2 SVGIG (reference sequence). This CDR3 is 11 amino acids long. V gave up 1 base and J gave up 8 bases, with 8 bases separating them. The CDR3 sequence: CAWSAGSGYTF. DNA for the CDR3: TGTGCCTGGAGTGCAGGGTCCGGCTACACCTTC.